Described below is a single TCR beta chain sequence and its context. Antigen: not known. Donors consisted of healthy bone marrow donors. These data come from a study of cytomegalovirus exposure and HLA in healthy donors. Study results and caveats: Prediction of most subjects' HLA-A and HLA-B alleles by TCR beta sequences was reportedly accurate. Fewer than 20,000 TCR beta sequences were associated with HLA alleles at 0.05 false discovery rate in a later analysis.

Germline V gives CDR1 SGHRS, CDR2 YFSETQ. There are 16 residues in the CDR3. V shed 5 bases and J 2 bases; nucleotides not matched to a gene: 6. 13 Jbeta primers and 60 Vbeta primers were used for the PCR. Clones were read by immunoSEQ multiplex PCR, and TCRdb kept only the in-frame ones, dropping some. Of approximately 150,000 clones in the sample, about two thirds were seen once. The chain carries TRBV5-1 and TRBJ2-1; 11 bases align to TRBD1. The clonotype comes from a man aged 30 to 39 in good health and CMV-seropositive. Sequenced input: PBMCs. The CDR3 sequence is CASRIEGQGAYNEQFF. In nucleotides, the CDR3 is TGCGCCAGCAGAATCGAGGGACAGGGGGCCTACAATGAGCAGTTCTTC.